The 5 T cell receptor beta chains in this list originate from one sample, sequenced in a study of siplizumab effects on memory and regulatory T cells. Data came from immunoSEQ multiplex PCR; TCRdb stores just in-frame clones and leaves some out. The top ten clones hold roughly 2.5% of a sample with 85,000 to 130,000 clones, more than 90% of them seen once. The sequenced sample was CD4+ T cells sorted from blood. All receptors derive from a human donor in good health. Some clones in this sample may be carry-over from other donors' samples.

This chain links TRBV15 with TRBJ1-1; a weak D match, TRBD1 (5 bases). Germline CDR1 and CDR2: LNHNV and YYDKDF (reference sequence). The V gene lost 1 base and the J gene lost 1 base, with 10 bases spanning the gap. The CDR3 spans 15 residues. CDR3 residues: CATSRGGARNTEAFF. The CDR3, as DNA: TGTGCCACCAGCAGAGGAGGGGCTAGGAACACTGAAGCTTTCTTT.

The CDR3 DNA reads TGTGCCACCAGCGACTCGTCGGCAGGGTTCAGCTACACCTTC. Translation: CATSDSSAGFSYTF. The rearrangement links TRBV15 to TRBJ1-2; perhaps TRBD1 as D (5 bases). The V gene's germline CDR1 is LNHNV and CDR2 YYDKDF (reference sequence). The CDR3 has 14 residues. The V end lost 5 bases, the J end lost 9 bases, and 19 bases lay between the germline ends.

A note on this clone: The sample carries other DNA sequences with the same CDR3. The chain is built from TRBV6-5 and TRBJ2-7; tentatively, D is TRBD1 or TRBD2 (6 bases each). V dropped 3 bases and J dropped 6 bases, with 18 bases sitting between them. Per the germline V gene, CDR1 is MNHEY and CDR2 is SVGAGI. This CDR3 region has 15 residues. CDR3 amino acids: CASSYSARGGTEQYF. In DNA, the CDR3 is TGTGCCAGCAGTTATTCGGCCAGGGGAGGAACCGAGCAGTACTTC.

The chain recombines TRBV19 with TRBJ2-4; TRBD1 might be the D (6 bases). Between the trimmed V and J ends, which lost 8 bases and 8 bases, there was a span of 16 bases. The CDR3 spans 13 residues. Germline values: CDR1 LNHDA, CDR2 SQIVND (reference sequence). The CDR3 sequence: CASLSQGRDIQYF. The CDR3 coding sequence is TGTGCCAGTCTGTCACAGGGAAGGGACATTCAGTACTTC.

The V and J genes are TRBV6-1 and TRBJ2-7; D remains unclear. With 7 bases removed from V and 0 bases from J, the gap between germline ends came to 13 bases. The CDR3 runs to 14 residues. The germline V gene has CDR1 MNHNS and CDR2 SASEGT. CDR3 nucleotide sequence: TGTGCCAGCACTCCTGGTGATAGCTCCTACGAGCAGTACTTC. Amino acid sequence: CASTPGDSSYEQYF.